Described below is a single T cell receptor beta chain sequence and its context. Its antigen is still unknown. Nothing much larger sits one base from this clone, and base qualities are not available. This entry belongs to a study of beta chain features in type 1 diabetes (dated by TCRdb to the late 2010s). Regarding the complete study: Mean age, gender distribution, total cell number and subset yield did not differ between patients and healthy donors. Regulatory and stem cell-like memory subsets were isolated from only 8 patients and about eight healthy donors, whereas naive and central memory subsets came from all 28 donors. The study compared TCRB repertoires of sorted circulating CD4+ T cell subsets between recently diagnosed type 1 diabetes patients and matched healthy donors. A total of roughly 110 million sorted cells were examined across all samples, and the number of cells per subset was strongly correlated with RNA yield.

All of the isolated RNA was reverse transcribed with the High Capacity cDNA Reverse Transcription Kit, so expressed TCRB transcripts were sequenced. Naive, central memory and regulatory T cell samples underwent deep immunoSEQ sequencing, averaging about 3.57 million total reads per sample. Sorted cells were lysed in RLT buffer and RNA was extracted with DNase-treated RNeasy Micro or Mini kits, depending on cell number. To prevent cross-contamination, each cell subset was processed individually, whereas patient and healthy donor samples were processed jointly. TCRB sequences were amplified from cDNA with the immunoSEQ multiplex PCR, producing 87-bp fragments spanning the CDR3 region. Amplicons were sequenced on the Illumina HiSeq platform. The authors processed their data as follows. PCR bias was corrected computationally using synthetic template baselines, and reads within Hamming distance 2 were collapsed, with unmergeable singletons discarded. By aligning reads against IMGT, V, D and J genes, CDR3 length, and insertions or deletions at six rearrangement sites were assigned. Within each subset, clonotype counts were normalized to sorted cell number, and only after that were true diversity and Gini coefficients computed with the tcR R package. The overlap coefficient, calculated on TCRB nucleotide sequences, was used to measure repertoire sharing. TCRdb re-hosts the immuneACCESS table, in-frame sequences only. Its copies lack some clones; in the studies checked, an unresolved V gene accounts for under half of them, and the cause for the rest is not known. The DNA was the basis for D and trimming; V, J and clone size are from that table. The sample table lists tens of thousands of clones, about 69% of them with a count of one. Together, the top ten hold about 3.9% of the sample.

The CDR3 runs 13 amino acids, cysteine and phenylalanine included. The entry retains the CDR3 DNA only, 39 bases that are in frame from base 1. The trim is 3 bases for V and 7 bases for J, with a gap of 10 bases between the germline ends. CDR1 is given as KGHSH and CDR2 as LQKENI, both from the germline V gene. Each donor gave one peripheral blood draw, averaging approximately 110 mL, which was collected into heparinised tubes. Using a panel that included CD45RO, CCR7, CD25, CD127, CD95 and CD27, naive, central memory, regulatory and stem cell-like memory CD4+ T cells were sorted on a BD FACSAria II. A purity above 95% was achieved for all sorted populations. PBMCs were isolated right away by Lymphoprep density gradient centrifugation and were stained directly, without culture. To minimize batch effects, samples were stained and sorted in pairs, one healthy donor with one patient per experiment. Points the paper makes about the study in general: PCR might favor shorter templates, but patient and control samples were amplified and corrected together, so any skew would affect both groups equally. The naive, central memory and regulatory TCRB repertoires appeared to resemble one another more closely among patients than among healthy donors. Because cDNA was sequenced instead of genomic DNA, highly expressing activated cells could be over-represented, though the groups showed no difference in activation or CD3 levels. Because the HLA sub-analyses included only small numbers of individuals, any influence of HLA type on TCRB rearrangement was left unresolved. Patients with type 1 diabetes made fewer insertions and deleted more nucleotides at VDJ recombination sites, implying thymic rearrangement abnormalities. A moderate but significant shortening of TCRB CDR3 length was observed in type 1 diabetes patients in all four CD4+ subsets.

Sequenced material: Tregs from blood. The label giving this sample's cell subset or site can be read as: regulatory CD4+ T cells. The clonotype originates from a young man with type 1 diabetes. The chain is made from TRBV18 and TRBJ2-4; TRBD1 is a weak D gene call, 7 bases matching. The DNA sequence is as follows: TGTGCCAGCTCACCTGGAGGGGGCAACATTCAGTACTTC. It codes for CASSPGGGNIQYF.